This entry is about one TCR beta chain. No antigen is known for it. The CDR3 runs to 14 residues. With 1 base removed from V and 6 bases from J, the gap between germline ends came to 9 bases. The germline CDR1 and CDR2 sequences are LGHNA and YSLEER. These data originate in a study of ipilimumab plus nivolumab after autologous stem cell transplantation. Assay: immunoSEQ multiplex PCR; the TCRdb copy retains only in-frame clones and omits some. This repertoire shows approximately 5,000 clones, about 70% found once; its top ten account for 28%. Study conclusions and caveats: The authors say TCR, Treg and microbiome findings warrant further study.

Ipilimumab, 1 mg/kg, started 14 to 28 days after autologous transplant. Through week 26, nivolumab 3 mg/kg IV was given weeks 1, 4, 7, 10, then biweekly. This sequence joins TRBV4-3 and TRBJ2-2; D ambiguous. This clonotype originated in a male donor with multiple myeloma. This specimen consisted of PBMCs, obtained in a trial of ipilimumab plus nivolumab as post-transplant consolidation. The CDR3 spells CASSQVLRPGELFF. CDR3 nucleotide sequence: TGCGCCAGCAGCCAAGTTCTGAGGCCCGGGGAGCTGTTTTTT.